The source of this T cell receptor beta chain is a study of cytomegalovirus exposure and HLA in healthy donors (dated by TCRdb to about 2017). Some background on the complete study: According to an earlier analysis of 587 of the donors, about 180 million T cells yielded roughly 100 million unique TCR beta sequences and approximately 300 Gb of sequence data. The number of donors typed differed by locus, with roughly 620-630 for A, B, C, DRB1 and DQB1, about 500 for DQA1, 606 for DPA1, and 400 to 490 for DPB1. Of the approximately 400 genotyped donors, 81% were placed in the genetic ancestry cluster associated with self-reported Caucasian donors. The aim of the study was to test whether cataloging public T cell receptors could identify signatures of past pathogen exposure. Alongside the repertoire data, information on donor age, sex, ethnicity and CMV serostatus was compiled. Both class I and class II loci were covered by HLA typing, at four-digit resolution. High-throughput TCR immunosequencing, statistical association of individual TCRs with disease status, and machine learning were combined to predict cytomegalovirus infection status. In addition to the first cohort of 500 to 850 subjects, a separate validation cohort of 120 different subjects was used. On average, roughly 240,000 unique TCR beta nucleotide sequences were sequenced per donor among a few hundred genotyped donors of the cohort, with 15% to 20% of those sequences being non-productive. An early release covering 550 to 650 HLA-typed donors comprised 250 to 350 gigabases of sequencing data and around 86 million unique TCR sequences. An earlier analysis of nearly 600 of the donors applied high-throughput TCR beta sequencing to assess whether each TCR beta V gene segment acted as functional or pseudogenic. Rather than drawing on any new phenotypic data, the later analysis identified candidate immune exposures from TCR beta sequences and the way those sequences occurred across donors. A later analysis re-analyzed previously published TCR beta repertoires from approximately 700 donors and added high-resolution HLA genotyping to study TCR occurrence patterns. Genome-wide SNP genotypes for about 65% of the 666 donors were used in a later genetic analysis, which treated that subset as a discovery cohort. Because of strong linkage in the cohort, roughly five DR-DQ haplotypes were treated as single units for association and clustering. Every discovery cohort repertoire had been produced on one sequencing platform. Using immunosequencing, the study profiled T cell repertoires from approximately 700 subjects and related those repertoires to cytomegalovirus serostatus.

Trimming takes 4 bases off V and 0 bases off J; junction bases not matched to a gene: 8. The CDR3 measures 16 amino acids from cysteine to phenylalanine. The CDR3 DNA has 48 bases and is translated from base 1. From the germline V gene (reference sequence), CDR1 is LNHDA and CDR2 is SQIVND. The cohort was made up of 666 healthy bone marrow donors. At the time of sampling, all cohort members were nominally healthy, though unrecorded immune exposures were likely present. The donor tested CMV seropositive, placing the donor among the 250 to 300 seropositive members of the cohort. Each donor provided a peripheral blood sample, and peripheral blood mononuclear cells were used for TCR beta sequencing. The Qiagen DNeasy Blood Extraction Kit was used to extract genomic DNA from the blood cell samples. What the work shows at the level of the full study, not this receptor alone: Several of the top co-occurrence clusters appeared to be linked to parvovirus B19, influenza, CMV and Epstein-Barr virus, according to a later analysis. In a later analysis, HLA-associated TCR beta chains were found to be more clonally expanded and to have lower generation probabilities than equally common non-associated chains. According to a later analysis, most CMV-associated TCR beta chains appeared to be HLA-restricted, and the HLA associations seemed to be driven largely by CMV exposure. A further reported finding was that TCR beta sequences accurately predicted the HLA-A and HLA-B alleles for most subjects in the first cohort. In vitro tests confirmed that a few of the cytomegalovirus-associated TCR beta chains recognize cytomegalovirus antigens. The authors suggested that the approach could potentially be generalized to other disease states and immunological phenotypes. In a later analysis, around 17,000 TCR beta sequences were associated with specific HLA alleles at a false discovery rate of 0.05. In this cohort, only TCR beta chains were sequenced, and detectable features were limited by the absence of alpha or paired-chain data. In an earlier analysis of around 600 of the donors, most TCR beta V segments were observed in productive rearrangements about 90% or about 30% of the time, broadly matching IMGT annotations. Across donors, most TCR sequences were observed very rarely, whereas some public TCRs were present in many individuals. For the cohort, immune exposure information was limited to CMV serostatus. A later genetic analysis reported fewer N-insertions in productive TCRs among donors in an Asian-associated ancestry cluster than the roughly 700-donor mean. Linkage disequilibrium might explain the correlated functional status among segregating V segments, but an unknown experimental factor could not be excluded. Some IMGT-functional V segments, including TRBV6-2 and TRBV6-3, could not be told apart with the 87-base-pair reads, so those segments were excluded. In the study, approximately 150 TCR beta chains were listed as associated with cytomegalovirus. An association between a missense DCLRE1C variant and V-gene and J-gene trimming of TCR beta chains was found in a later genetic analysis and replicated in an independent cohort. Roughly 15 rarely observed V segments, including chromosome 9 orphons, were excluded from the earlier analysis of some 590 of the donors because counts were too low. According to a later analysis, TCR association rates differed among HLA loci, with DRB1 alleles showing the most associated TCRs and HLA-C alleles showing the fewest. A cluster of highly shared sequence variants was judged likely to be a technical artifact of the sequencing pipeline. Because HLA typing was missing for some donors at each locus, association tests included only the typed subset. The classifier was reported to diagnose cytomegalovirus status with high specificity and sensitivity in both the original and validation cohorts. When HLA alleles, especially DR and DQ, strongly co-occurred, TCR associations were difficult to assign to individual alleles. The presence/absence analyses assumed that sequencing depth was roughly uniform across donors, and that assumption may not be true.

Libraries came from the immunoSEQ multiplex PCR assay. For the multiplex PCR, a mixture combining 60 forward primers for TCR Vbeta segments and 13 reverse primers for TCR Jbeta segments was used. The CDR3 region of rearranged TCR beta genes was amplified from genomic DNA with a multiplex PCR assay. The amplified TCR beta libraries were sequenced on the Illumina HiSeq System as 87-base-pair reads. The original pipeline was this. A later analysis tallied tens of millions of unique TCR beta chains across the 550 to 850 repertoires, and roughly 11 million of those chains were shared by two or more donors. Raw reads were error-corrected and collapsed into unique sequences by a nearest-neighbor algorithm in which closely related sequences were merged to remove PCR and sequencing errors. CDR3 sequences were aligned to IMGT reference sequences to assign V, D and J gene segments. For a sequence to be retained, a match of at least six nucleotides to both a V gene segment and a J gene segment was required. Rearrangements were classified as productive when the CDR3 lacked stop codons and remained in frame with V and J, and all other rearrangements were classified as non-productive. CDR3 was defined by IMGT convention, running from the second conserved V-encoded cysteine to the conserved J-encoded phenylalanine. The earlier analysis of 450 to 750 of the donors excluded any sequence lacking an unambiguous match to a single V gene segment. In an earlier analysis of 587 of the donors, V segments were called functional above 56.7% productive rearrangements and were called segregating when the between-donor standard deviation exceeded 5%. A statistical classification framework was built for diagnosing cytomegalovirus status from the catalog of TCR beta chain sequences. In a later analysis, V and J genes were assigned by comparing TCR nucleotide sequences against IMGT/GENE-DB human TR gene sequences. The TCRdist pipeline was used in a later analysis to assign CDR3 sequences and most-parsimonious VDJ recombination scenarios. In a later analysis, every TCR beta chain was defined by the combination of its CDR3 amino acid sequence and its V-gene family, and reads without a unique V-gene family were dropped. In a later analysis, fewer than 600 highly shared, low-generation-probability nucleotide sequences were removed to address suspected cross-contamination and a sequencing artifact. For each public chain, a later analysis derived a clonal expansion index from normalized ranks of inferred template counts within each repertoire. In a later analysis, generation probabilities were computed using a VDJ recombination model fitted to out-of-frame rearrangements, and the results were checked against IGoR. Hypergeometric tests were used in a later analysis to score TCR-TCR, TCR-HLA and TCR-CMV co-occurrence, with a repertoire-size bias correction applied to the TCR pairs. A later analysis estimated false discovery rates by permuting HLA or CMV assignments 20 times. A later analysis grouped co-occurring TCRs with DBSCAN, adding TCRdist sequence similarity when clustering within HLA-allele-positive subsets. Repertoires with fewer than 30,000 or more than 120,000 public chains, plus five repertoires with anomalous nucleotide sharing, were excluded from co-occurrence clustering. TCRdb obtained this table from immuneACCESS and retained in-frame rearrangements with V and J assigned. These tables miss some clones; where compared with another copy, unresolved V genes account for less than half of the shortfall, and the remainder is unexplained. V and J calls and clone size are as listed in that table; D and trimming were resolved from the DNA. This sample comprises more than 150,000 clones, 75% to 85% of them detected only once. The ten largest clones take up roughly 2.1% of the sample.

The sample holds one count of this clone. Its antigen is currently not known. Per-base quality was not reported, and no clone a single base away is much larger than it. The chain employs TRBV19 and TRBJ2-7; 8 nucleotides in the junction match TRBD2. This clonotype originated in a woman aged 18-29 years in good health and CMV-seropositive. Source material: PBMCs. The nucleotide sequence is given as TGTGCCAGTAGTAGAACTAGCGGCCGGAGCTCCTACGAGCAGTACTTC. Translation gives CASSRTSGRSSYEQYF.